This T cell receptor beta chain was documented in a study of blood T cell repertoires in COVID-19. Overall study context: Spain, Italy and the United States supplied samples that represented acute and convalescent COVID-19.

Methods used by the authors: How many nucleated cells were present was estimated from reference gene primer amplification. Clones were sequenced by immunoSEQ multiplex PCR, and TCRdb holds only the in-frame ones, with some missing. V and J calls and clone size are given by that table; D and trimming were obtained from the DNA. Here the sample spans fewer than 350,000 clones, 70% to 90% being singletons. J lost 7 bases, V lost 6 bases, and 8 bases had no gene match. CDR1 and CDR2 from the germline V gene are MDHEN and SYDVKM. CDR3 length: 14 amino acids. Sequencing used peripheral blood. This TCR came from a woman between 45 and 60 years old who had recovered from COVID-19. The chain has TRBV28 and TRBJ1-5; 8 nucleotides align to TRBD1. CDR3: CASSPDRGWQPQHF. CDR3 coding DNA: TGTGCCAGCAGCCCCGACAGGGGTTGGCAGCCCCAGCATTTT.